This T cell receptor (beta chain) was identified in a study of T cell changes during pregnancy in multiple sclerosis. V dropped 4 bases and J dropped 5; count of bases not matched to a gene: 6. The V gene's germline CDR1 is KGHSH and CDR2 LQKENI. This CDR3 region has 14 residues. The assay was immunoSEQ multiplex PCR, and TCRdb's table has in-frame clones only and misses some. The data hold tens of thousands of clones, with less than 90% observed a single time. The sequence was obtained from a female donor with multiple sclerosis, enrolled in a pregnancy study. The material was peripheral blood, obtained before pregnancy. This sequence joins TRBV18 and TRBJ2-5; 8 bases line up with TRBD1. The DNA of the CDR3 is TGTGCCAGCTCACTCAACAGGGGGGAGGAGACCCAGTACTTC. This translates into CASSLNRGEETQYF.